This TCR beta chain is drawn from a study of T cell repertoires in cytomegalovirus infection. Study-level background: Matching HLA type, along with CMV infection, was indicated by public TCR beta signatures. Overall study findings and caveats: CMV carriers having the relevant HLA were flagged by cumulative public TCR beta family frequency.

The length of the CDR3 is 16 residues. Germline assignment: CDR1 SGHDT and CDR2 YYEEEE. Trimming cost V 4 bases and J 3 bases; bases outside gene matches: 8. This clonotype occurred a few times. The antigen is not known. One entry per CDR3 protein, called by TCRdb with MiXCR from the reads. Here the sample spans more than 350,000 distinct CDR3 sequences, roughly 31% being singletons. The sequencing input was PBMCs. The clonotype originates from a human donor in good health (CMV status not recorded). Some clones in this sample may be carry-over from other donors' samples. The V and J genes are TRBV5-6 and TRBJ1-5; TRBD1 aligns across 9 bases. CDR3 protein: CASSPGTGRNNQPQHF. CDR3 DNA: TGTGCCAGCAGCCCCGGGACAGGGAGGAACAATCAGCCCCAGCATTTT.